Described below is a single TCR beta chain sequence and its context. The count of this clonotype is one. It has no known antigen specificity. This clone may be a read error of a much larger clone one base away. Here the CDR3 omits its conserved ending phenylalanine or tryptophan, so a read error is the likely source. RNA was extracted from bulk unsorted tissue and checked for quality with a NanoDrop ND-1000 and an Agilent 2100. Distant non-tumor tissue taken more than 3 cm from the tumor edge was used as the normal lung sample. All donors had newly diagnosed lung cancer, had not received prior chemotherapy, and were admitted for thoracic surgery in China between August and November 2014. Patients who had received previous radiotherapy or chemotherapy, or who had another concurrent cancer, were excluded from the study. Surgical tissue pieces of roughly 1-2 cm3 were preserved in RNAlater solution and stored at -80 °C until use.

The sample belongs to a study of tumor and adjacent non-tumor tissue in lung cancer listed by TCRdb under 2018. Context from the whole study: Patients with adenocarcinoma (12), squamous cell carcinoma (2) and small cell lung cancer (1) were included in the cohort. TCRbeta CDR3 sequencing was performed on under 35 paired specimens, with one tumor sample and one normal lung sample collected per patient. Using bulk TCRbeta repertoires from roughly 14 lung cancer patients, the study set lung tumor tissue side by side with matched distant non-tumor lung tissue. Ages among the 15 or so patients ranged from about 30 to 85 years, there were roughly 10 men and 5 women, and disease was at TNM stage I to III. In total, sequencing yielded over 95 million productive TCRbeta reads, which works out to an average of around 3.9 million reads per sample. Study-wide findings and limitations: The methods do not name the sequencing platform or mention unique molecular identifiers. With only around 15 patients in the cohort, the authors noted that larger samples and more detailed clinical data are needed. Younger patients had significantly higher TCR diversity, and higher tumor TCR diversity was associated with shorter overall and disease-free survival. A significantly larger cumulative share of the repertoire was made up by the top 100 clones in normal lung than in tumor tissue. Significantly higher TCR diversity (inverse Simpson) was observed in tumor tissue than in normal lung tissue (roughly 390 vs 170, P = 0.0075, Mann-Whitney U test). Peripheral blood was not sequenced, so blood TCRbeta repertoires were not examined in the lung cancer patients of the study.

Ends included, the CDR3 has 17 residues. The kept DNA is CDR3 alone, 51 bases in frame from the first base. The junction shows trimming of 4 bases on V and 0 bases on J, and the gene matches do not reach 6 bases of it. Library preparation employed multiplex PCR. TCRdb records Illumina HiSeq 2500 as the sequencer. TCRbeta libraries were constructed through three rounds of nested PCR with primers (Table S4) according to protocols adapted from ARM-PCR. Before sequencing, PCR products of 200-500 bp were excised from the gel and purified with the QIAquick gel extraction kit. The paper's data handling went like this. Reads were cleaned using Trimmomatic, were merged into complete CDR3 sequences using FLASH, and were assigned to V(D)J germline segments using MiTCR. VDJtools was used to compute clonal diversity as the inverse Simpson's index. Productive reads were defined as in-frame sequences without a premature stop codon. TCRdb trimmed public reads at Q25 via fastp, called clones via MiXCR and kept in-frame beta chains. CDR3 protein duplicates are merged, each entry listing the most common genes and DNA. The V and J calls come from TCRdb's annotation, not from the publication. The sample contains tens of thousands of distinct CDR3 sequences, roughly two thirds of them found a single time. About 32% of the sample is held by the ten biggest clonotypes.

Sequencing was performed on distant non-tumor lung tissue. The chain links TRBV23-1 with TRBJ2-6, with 7 bases matching TRBD1. TRBV23-1 is noted as an ORF with a role that remains uncertain. The receptor comes from a man aged 70 or older with non-small cell lung cancer. The DNA sequence is TGCGCCAGCAGTCGTGACAGGGAATTCTCTGGGGCCAACGTCCTGACTTCC. This translates into CASSRDREFSGANVLTS.